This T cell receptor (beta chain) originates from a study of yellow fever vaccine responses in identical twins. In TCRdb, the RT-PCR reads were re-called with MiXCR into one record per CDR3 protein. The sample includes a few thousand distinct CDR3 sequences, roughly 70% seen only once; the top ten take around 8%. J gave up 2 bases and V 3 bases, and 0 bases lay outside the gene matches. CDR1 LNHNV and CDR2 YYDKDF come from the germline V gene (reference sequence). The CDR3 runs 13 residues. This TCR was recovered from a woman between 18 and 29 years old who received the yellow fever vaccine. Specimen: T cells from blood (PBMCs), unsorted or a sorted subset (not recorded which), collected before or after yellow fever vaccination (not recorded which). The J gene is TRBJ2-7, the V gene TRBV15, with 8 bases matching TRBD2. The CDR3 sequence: CATSSGRAYEQYF. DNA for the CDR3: TGTGCCACCAGCAGCGGGAGGGCCTACGAGCAGTACTTC.